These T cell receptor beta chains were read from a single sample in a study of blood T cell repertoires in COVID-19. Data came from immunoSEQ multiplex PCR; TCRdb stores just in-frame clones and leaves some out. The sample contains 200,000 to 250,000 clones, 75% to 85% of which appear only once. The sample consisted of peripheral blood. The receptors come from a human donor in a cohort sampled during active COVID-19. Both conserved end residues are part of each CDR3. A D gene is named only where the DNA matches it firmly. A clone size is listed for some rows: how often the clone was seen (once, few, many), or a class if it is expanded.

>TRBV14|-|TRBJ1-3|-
TGTGCCAGCAGCCAGAGGTATAGCAGCTCTGGAAACACCATATATTTT
CASSQRYSSSGNTIYF
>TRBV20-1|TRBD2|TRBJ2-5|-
TGCAGTGCTAGTAAGCCAGCGGGAATACAAGAGACCCAGTACTTC
CSASKPAGIQETQYF
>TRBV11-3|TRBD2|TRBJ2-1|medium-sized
TGTGCCAGCAGCTCGGGACTAGCGGGGGGGGATGAGCAGTTCTTC
CASSSGLAGGDEQFF
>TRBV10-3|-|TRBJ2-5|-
TGTGCCATCGGCCCCGGGGAGACCCAGTACTTC
CAIGPGETQYF
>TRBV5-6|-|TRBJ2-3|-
TGTGCCAGCAGCTTGGGTGGTCGGAGGGATACGCAGTATTTT
CASSLGGRRDTQYF
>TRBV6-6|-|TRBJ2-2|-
TGTGCCAGCAGTTTGGAGGCCACCGGGGAGCTGTTTTTT
CASSLEATGELFF
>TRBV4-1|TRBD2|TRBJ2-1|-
TGCGCCAGCAGCCTCCGGACTAGCGGGAGGTACAATGAGCAGTTCTTC
CASSLRTSGRYNEQFF
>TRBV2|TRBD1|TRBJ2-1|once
TGTGCCAGCAGCGGGACAGGGAACCACAATGAGCAGTTCTTC
CASSGTGNHNEQFF
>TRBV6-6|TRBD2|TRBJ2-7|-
TGTGCCAGCAGTTACCCCGGGAGCGGGGGGCGTGAGCAGTACTTC
CASSYPGSGGREQYF
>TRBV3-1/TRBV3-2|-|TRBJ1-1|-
TGTGCCAGCAGCCAAACCCAGGGAAGAACTGAAGCTTTCTTT
CASSQTQGRTEAFF
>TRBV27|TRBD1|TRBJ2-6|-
TGTGCCAGCAGTTCAACCGGGACAGGGGGCCATCTCTCTGGGGCCAACGTCCTGACTTTC
CASSSTGTGGHLSGANVLTF
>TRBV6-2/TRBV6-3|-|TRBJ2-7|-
TGTGCCAGCAGTTACCCTACCCAGGGTATCAGCTCCTACGAGCAGTACTTC
CASSYPTQGISSYEQYF
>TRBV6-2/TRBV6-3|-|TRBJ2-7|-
TGTGCCAGCAGTTACACCCCCGGGGTGATCCTATTCGAGCAGTACTTC
CASSYTPGVILFEQYF
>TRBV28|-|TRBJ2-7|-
TGTGCCAGCAGTGTCCCGGACATCTTGAGCTCCTACGAGCAGTACTTC
CASSVPDILSSYEQYF
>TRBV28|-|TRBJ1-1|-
TGTGCCACCAGGCGGGGGGGAGACACTGAAGCTTTCTTT
CATRRGGDTEAFF
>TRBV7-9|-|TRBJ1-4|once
TGTGCCAGCTCAGGGTATAATGAAAAACTGTTTTTT
CASSGYNEKLFF
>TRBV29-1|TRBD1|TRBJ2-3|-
TGCAGCGTTGGGTCCGGGACAGCCGATACGCAGTATTTT
CSVGSGTADTQYF
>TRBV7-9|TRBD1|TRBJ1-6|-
TGTGCCAGCAGCTCCTCGACAGGGGACCTTAATTCACCCCTCCACTTT
CASSSSTGDLNSPLHF
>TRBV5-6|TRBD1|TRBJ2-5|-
TGTGCCAGCAGCTTTGACAGGGGACCTGGTATCCAGTACTTC
CASSFDRGPGIQYF
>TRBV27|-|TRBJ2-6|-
TGTGCCAGCAGTTCAGGGGTCCGTGGGGCCAACGTCCTGACTTTC
CASSSGVRGANVLTF
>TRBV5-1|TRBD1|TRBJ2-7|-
TGCGCCAGCAGCCAGCAGGGGGCGCACGAGCAGTACTTC
CASSQQGAHEQYF
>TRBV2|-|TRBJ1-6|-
TGTGCCAGCCCGAGCTCCTATAATTCACCCCTCCACTTT
CASPSSYNSPLHF
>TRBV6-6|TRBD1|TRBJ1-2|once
TGTGCCAGCAGTTACCAGGGACAGAACTATGGCTACACCTTC
CASSYQGQNYGYTF
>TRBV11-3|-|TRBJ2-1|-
TGTGCCAGCAGCTTAAATCAGGGGAATGAGCAGTTCTTC
CASSLNQGNEQFF
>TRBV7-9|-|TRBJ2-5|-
TGTGCCAGCAGCCCCGACAGCTCTCAAGAGACCCAGTACTTC
CASSPDSSQETQYF
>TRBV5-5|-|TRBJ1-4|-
TGTGCCAGCAGCTTGAGACCGACAGCAACTAATGAAAAACTGTTTTTT
CASSLRPTATNEKLFF
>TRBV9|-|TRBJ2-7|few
TGTGCCAGCAGCGTAGGTCAAGCACTATTTTACGAGCAGTACTTC
CASSVGQALFYEQYF
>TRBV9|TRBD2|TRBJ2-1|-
TGTGCCAGCAGCGTAGCGGGGGGGCCGGGCAATGAGCAGTTCTTC
CASSVAGGPGNEQFF
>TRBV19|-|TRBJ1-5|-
TGTGCCAGTAGTGTCACAGGGACTAGCAATCAGCCCCAGCATTTT
CASSVTGTSNQPQHF
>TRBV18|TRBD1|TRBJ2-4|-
TGTGCCAGCTCACCACCACTCTTAACTCGGGACAGGTACTTC
CASSPPLLTRDRYF
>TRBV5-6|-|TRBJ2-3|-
TGTGCCAGCAGCCCTCAGACTAGGTTTTTGTCAGGGGATACGCAGTATTTT
CASSPQTRFLSGDTQYF
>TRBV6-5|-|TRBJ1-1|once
TGTGCCAGCAAGAACAGGCTGAACACTGAAGCTTTCTTT
CASKNRLNTEAFF
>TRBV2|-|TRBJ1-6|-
TGTGCCAGCAGGGGAAGGCAGGGGAATTCACCCCTCCACTTT
CASRGRQGNSPLHF
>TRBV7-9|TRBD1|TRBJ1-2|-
TGTGCCAGCAGCCTCCTGGGACAGGGGACCTACACCTTC
CASSLLGQGTYTF
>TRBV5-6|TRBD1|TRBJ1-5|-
TGTGCCAGCACCAAGGACAGGAATAGTCAGCCCCAGCATTTT
CASTKDRNSQPQHF
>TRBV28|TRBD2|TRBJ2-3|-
TGTGCCAGCACCCCCTCTGGGGGGCTAGCGGGGGGGGATACGCAGTATTTT
CASTPSGGLAGGDTQYF
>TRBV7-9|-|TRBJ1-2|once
TGTGCCAGCAGCAAAGACCTCCATAGTGGCTACACCTTC
CASSKDLHSGYTF
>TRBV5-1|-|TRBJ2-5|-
TGCGCCAGCAGCTTGGACCTAGGAGGAGAGACCCAGTACTTC
CASSLDLGGETQYF
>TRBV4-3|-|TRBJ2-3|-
TGCGCCAGCAGCCAAAACTCCTTGGCAGATACGCAGTATTTT
CASSQNSLADTQYF
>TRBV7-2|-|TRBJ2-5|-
TGTGCCAGCAGCTTAAAGCCTGGGGGCGGGGGGACCCAGTACTTC
CASSLKPGGGGTQYF
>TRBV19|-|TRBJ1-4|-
TGTGCCAGTAGTGTAAGTGCAGCAACTAATGAAAAACTGTTTTTT
CASSVSAATNEKLFF
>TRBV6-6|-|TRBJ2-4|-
TGTGCCAGCAGTTACTCAGCCTATCTAGCCAAAAACATTCAGTACTTC
CASSYSAYLAKNIQYF
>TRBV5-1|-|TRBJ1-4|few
TGCGCCAGCAGCCCTTCAGTGGCAACTAATGAAAAACTGTTTTTT
CASSPSVATNEKLFF
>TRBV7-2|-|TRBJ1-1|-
TGTGCCAGCAGCTTTGAAGGGAGGACTGAAGCTTTCTTT
CASSFEGRTEAFF
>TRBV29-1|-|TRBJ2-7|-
TGCAGCGTAAACAGGGTGCCCTTGTCGGACGAGCAGTACTTC
CSVNRVPLSDEQYF
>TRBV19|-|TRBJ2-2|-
TGTGCCACCACTTCCTCGCTAGCGCACACCGGGGAGCTGTTTTTT
CATTSSLAHTGELFF
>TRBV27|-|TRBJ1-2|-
TGTGCCAGCAGTTTAGGCGGGTTTGGCTATGGCTACACCTTC
CASSLGGFGYGYTF
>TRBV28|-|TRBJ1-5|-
TGTGCCAGCAGTACCCGACAGCAGCCCCAGCATTTT
CASSTRQQPQHF
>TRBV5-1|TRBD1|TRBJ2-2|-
TGCGCCAGCAGCCTGGACAGGGGGCGCGACGGGGAGCTGTTTTTT
CASSLDRGRDGELFF